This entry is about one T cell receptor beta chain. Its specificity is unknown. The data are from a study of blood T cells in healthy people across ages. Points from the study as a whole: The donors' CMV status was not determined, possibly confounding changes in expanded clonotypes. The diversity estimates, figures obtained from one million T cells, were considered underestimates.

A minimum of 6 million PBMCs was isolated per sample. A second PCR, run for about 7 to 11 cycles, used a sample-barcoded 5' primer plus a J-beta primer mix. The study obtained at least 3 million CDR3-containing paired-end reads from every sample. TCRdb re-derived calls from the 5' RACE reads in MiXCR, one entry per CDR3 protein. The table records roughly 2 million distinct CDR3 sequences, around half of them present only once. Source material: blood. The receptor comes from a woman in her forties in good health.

CDR3 in DNA: TGCAGTGCCGCGGGGTCGCGGGGGCGTACAGATACGCAGTATTTT. Translation gives CSAAGSRGRTDTQYF. The gene calls are TRBV20-1 and TRBJ2-3; the D gene is possibly TRBD2 (7 bases). Trimming pared 6 bases from V and 3 bases from J, leaving 19 bases between. The length of the CDR3 is 15 residues. CDR1 is DFQATT and CDR2 is SNEGSKA in the germline V gene (reference sequence).